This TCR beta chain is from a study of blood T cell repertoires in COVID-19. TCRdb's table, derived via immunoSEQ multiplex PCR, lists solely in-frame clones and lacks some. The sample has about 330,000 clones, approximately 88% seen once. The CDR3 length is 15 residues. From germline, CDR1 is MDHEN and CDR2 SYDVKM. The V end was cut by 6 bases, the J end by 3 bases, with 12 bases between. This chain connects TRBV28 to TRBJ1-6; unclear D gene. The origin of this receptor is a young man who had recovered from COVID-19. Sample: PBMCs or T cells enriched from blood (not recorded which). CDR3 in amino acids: CASRRLGSYNSPLHF. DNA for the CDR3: TGTGCCAGCAGGCGGCTTGGTAGCTATAATTCACCCCTCCACTTT.